The present T cell receptor (beta chain) was sequenced within a study of T cell repertoires in cytomegalovirus infection. Using its own MiXCR run on the reads, TCRdb lists one record per CDR3 protein. The sample has more than 250,000 distinct CDR3 sequences; 25% are singletons. This clonotype was observed a handful of times. Its antigen is undetermined. Per the germline V gene, CDR1 is SEHNR and CDR2 is FQNEAQ (reference sequence). The CDR3 has 15 residues. V lost 3 bases to trimming and J lost 0 bases, with 11 bases between them. The chain carries TRBV7-9 and TRBJ1-1, with a weak D call TRBD1 (5 bases). The receptor was isolated from a human donor in good health (CMV status not recorded). Some clones in this sample may be carry-over from other donors' samples. This sample comprised cultured PBMCs, obtained from culture after CMV antigen stimulation. CDR3 DNA sequence: TGTGCCAGCAGCTTGGGGGGGAGGATGAACACTGAAGCTTTCTTT. It yields the protein CASSLGGRMNTEAFF.